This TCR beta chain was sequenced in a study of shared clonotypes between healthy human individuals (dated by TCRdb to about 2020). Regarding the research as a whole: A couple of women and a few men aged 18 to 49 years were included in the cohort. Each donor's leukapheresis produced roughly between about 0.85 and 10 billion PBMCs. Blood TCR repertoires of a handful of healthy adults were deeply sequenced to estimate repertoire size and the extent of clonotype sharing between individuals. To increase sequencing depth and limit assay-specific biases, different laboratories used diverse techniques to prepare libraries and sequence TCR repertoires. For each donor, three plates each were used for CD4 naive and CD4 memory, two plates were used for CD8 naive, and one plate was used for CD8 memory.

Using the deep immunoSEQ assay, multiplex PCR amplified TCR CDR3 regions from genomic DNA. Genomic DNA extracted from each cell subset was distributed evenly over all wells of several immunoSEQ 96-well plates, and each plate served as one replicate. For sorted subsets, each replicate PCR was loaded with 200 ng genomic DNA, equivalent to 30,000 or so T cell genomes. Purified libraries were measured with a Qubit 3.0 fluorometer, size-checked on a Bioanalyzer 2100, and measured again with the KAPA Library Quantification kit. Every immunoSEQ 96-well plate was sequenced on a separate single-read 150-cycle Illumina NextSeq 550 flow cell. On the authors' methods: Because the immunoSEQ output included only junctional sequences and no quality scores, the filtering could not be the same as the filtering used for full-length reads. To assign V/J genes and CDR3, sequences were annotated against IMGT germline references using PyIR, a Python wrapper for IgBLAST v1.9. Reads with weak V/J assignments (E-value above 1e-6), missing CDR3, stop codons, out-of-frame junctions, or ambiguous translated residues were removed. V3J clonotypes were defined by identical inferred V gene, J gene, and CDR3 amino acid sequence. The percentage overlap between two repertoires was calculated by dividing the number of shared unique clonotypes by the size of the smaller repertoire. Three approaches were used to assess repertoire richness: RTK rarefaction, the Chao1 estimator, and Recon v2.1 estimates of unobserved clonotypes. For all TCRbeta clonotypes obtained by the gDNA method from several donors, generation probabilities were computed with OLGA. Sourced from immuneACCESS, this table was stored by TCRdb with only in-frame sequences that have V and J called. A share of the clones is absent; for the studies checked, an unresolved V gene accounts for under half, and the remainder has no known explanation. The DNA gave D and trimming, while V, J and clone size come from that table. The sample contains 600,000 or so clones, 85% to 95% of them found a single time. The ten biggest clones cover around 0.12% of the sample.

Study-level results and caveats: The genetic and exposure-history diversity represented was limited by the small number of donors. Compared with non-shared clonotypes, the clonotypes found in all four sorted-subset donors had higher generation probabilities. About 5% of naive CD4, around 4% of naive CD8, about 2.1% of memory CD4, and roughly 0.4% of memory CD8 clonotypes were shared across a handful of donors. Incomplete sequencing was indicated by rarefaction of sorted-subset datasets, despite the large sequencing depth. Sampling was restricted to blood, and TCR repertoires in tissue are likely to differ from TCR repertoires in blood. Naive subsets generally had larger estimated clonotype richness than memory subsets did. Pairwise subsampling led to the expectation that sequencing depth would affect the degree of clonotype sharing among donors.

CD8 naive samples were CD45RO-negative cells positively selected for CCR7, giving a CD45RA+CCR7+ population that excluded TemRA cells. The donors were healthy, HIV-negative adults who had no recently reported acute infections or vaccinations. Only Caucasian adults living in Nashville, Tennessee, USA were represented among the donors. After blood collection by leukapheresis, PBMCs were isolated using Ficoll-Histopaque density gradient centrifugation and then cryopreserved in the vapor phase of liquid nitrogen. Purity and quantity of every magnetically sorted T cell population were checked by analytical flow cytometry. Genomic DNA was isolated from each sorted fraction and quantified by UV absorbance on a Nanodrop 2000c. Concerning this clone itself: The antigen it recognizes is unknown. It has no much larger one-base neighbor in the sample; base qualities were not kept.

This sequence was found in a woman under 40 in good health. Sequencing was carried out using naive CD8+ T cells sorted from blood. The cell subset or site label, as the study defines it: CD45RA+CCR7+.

The CDR3 protein: CASSVASGAYNEQFF. The nucleotide sequence is TGTGCCAGCAGCGTAGCTAGCGGAGCCTACAATGAGCAGTTCTTC. The chain couples TRBV9 to TRBJ2-1; 7 bases in the junction line up with TRBD2. CDR3 length: 15 amino acids, cysteine to phenylalanine. Of all the DNA, just the CDR3 is kept, 45 bases in frame from base 1. Germline trimming: 0 bases from V, 2 bases from J; junction bases outside gene matches: 2. The germline V gene gives CDR1 as SGDLS and CDR2 as YYNGEE.